Listed here is a single T cell receptor beta chain. The data originate from a study of blood T cell repertoires in COVID-19. About the research overall: Italy, Spain and the United States were the sources of the convalescent and acute COVID-19 samples. PBMCs, B-cell-depleted T cells, or T cells provided the cDNA or gDNA that made up the material.

In the original processing: Amplifying reference gene primers gave estimates of nucleated cell counts. This table comes from immunoSEQ multiplex PCR, and its TCRdb copy is limited to in-frame clones, with some not included. V, J and clone size were drawn from that table, and D and trimming were deduced from the DNA. In the table there are approximately 230,000 clones, roughly 88% of which are singletons. The source is a man aged 25-40 years who had recovered from COVID-19. Specimen: peripheral blood.

The chain's CDR3 is CASSFSVRANTEAFF. CDR3 DNA: TGTGCCAGCAGCTTCTCAGTCAGGGCCAACACTGAAGCTTTCTTT. The chain uses TRBV5-6 and TRBJ1-1, with D maybe TRBD1 (5 bases). The V end lost 2 bases, the J end lost 2 bases, and 13 bases lay between the germline ends. Germline V gene sequence: CDR1 SGHDT, CDR2 YYEEEE. The CDR3 runs 15 residues. Filled out from reference TRBV5-6 and TRBJ1-1, the complete variable domain reads DAGVTQSPTHLIKTRGQQVTLRCSPKSGHDTVSWYQQALGQGPQFIFQYYEEEERQRGNFPDRFSGHQFPNYSSELNVNALLLGDSALYLCASSFSVRANTEAFFGQGTRLTVV.